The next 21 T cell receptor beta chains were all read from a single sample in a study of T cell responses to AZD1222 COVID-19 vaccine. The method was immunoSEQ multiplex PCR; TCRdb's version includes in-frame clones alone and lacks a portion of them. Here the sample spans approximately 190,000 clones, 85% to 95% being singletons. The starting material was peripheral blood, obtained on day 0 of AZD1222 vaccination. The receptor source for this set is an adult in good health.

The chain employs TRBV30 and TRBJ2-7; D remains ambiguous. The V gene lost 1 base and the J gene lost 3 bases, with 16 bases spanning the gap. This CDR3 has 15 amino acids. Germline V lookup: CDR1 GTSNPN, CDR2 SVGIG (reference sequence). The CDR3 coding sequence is TGTGCCTGGAGTGCCCCCTGGGCGGAGTTCTACGAGCAGTACTTC. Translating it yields CAWSAPWAEFYEQYF.

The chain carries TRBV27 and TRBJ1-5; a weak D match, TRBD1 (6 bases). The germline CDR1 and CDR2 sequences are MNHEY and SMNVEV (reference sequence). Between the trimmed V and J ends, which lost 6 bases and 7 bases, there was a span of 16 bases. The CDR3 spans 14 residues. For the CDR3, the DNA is TGTGCCAGCAGCCCTATCGGGGGGGGCCAGCCCCAGCATTTT. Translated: CASSPIGGGQPQHF.

For the CDR3, the DNA is TGCGCCAGCAGCCAAGATTACACCGGAAACACCATATATTTT. Translated, it gives CASSQDYTGNTIYF. This sequence joins TRBV4-1 and TRBJ1-3, with no clear D. This CDR3 is 14 amino acids long. Trimming shortened V by 0 bases and J by 4 bases, and 7 bases separated the two germline ends. Germline V gene sequence: CDR1 MGHRA, CDR2 YSYEKL.

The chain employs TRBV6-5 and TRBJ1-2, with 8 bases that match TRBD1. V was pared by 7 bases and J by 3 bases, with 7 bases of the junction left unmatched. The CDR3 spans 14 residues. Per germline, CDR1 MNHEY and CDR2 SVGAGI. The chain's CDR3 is CASTLTGGDYGYTF. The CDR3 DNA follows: TGTGCCAGCACCCTCACAGGGGGGGACTATGGCTACACCTTC.

The CDR3 protein is CASSQGQFGSPLHF. CDR3 DNA: TGTGCCAGCAGCCAAGGGCAGTTTGGGTCACCCCTCCACTTT. This chain links TRBV3-1 (or the pseudogene TRBV3-2) with TRBJ1-6; D unresolved. Trimming pared 1 base from V and 10 bases from J, leaving 11 bases between. Germline V lookup: CDR1 LGHDT, CDR2 YNNKEL (reference sequence). This CDR3 has 14 residues.

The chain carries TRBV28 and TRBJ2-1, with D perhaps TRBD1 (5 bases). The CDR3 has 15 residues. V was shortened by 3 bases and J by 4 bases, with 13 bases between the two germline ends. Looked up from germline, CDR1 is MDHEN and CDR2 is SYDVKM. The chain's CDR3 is CASSLPGKFYNEQFF. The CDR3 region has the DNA TGTGCCAGCAGTTTGCCAGGGAAATTTTACAATGAGCAGTTCTTC.

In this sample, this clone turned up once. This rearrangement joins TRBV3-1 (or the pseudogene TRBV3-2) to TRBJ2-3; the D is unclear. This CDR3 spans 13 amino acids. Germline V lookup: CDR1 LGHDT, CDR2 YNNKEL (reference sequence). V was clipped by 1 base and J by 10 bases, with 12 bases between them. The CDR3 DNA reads TGTGCCAGCAGCCAAGTTTTACATCAAGCGCAGTATTTT. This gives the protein CASSQVLHQAQYF.

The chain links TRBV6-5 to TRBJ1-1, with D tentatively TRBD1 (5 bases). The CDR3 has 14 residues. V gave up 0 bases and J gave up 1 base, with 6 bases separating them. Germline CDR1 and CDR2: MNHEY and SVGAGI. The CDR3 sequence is CASSYSQGNTEAFF. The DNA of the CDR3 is TGTGCCAGCAGTTACTCCCAGGGGAACACTGAAGCTTTCTTT.

The CDR3 sequence: CATSRLDGINSPLHF. The CDR3 DNA reads as TGTGCCACCAGCAGACTAGACGGAATAAATTCACCCCTCCACTTT. The chain is built from TRBV15 and TRBJ1-6; no clear D. Germline V CDR1 and CDR2: LNHNV, YYDKDF (reference sequence). Trimming pared 2 bases from V and 7 bases from J, leaving 12 bases between. The CDR3 has 15 residues.

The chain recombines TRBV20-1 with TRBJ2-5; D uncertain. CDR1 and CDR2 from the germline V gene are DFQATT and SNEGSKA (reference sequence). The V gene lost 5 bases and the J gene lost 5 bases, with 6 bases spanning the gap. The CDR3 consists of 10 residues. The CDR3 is CSAYRETQYF. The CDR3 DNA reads TGCAGTGCTTACCGGGAGACCCAGTACTTC.

The CDR3 DNA follows: TGTGCCAGCAGTTACTCGGGACAGGGACGTCGCGAGCAGTACTTC. Translation gives CASSYSGQGRREQYF. This chain connects TRBV6-5 to TRBJ2-7; 9 bases are shared with TRBD1. Trimming removed 0 bases from V and 6 bases from J; junction bases left unmatched: 6. This CDR3 comprises 15 residues. The germline V gene has CDR1 MNHEY and CDR2 SVGAGI.

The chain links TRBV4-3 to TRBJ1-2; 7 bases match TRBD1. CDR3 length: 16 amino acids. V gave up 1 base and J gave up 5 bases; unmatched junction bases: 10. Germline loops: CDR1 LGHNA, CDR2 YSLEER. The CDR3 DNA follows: TGCGCCAGCAGCCAAGGGGTGACAGGGCCCGGATATGGCTACACCTTC. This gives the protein CASSQGVTGPGYGYTF.

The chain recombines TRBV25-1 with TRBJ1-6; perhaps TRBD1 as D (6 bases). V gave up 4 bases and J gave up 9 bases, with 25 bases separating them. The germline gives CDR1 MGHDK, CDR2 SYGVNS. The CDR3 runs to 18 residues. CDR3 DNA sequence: TGTGCCAGCAGTGGTCGCGGGGGGCTAAGTTTTGGTGGTTCACCCCTCCACTTT. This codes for CASSGRGGLSFGGSPLHF.

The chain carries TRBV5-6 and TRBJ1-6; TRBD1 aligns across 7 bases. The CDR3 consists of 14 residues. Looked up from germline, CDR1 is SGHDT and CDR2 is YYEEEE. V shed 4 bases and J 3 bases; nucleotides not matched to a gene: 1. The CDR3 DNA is TGTGCCAGCAGCCGACAGGGCTATAATTCACCCCTCCACTTT. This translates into CASSRQGYNSPLHF. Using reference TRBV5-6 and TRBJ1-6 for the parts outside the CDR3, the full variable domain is DAGVTQSPTHLIKTRGQQVTLRCSPKSGHDTVSWYQQALGQGPQFIFQYYEEEERQRGNFPDRFSGHQFPNYSSELNVNALLLGDSALYLCASSRQGYNSPLHFGNGTRLTVT.

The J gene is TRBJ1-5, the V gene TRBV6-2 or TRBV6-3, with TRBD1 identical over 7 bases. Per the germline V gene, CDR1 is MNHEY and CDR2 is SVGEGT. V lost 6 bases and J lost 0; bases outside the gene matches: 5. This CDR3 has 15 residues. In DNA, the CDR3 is TGTGCCAGCAGCCCACAGGGGTATAGCAATCAGCCCCAGCATTTT. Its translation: CASSPQGYSNQPQHF.

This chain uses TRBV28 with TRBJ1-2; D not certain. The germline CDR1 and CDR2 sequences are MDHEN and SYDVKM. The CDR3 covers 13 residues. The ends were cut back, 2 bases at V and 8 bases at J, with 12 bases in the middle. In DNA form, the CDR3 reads TGTGCCAGCAGTTTAGAAGCTATGAGCGGCTACACCTTC. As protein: CASSLEAMSGYTF.

CDR3 nucleotides: TGTGCCAGCACCACGACGGGGGTGGGAACAGATACGCAGTATTTT. Its protein is CASTTTGVGTDTQYF. The rearrangement joins TRBV6-5 to TRBJ2-3; perhaps TRBD2 as D (6 bases). Trimming took 7 bases from V and 3 from J, leaving 17 bases between them. The CDR3 length is 15 residues. Germline-derived CDR1 and CDR2 are MNHEY and SVGAGI.

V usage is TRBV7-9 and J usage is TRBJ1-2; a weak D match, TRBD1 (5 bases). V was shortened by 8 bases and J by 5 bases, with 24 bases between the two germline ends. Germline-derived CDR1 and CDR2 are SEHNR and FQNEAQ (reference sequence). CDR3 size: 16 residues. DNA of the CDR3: TGTGCCAGCTCCCCCCCGGGCGTCCCAGGGAGTTATGGCTACACCTTC. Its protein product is CASSPPGVPGSYGYTF.

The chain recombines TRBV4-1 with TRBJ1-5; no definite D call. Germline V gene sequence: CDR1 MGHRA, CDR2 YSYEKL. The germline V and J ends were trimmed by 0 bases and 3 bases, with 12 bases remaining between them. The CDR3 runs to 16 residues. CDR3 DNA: TGCGCCAGCAGCCAAGAGTATAGGGTTCTCAATCAGCCCCAGCATTTT. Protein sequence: CASSQEYRVLNQPQHF.

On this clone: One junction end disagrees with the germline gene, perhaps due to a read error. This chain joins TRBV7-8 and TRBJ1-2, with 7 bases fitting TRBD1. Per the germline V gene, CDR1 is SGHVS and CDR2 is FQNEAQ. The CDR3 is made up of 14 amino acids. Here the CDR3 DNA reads TGTGCCAGCAGCCTAGCGAGGGACAGATATGGCTACACCTTC. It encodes CASSLARDRYGYTF.

CDR3 loop: CSVTSGTVTYEQYF. Written as DNA, the CDR3 is TGCAGCGTCACATCCGGGACCGTTACCTACGAGCAGTACTTC. The J gene is TRBJ2-7, the V gene TRBV29-1; D might be TRBD1 or TRBD2, each matching 5 bases. V was shortened by 6 bases and J by 2 bases, with 17 bases between the two germline ends. Germline CDR1 reads SQVTM; CDR2 reads ANQGSEA. The CDR3 sequence is 14 residues long.